The sequence of this T cell receptor beta chain was determined in a study of T cell repertoires in cytomegalovirus infection. Study summary: Matching HLA type, along with CMV infection, was indicated by public TCR beta signatures. The study, taken as a whole, reports: Public TCR beta family frequency separated CMV-and-HLA carriers, including in an independent cohort. CMV-specific TCR beta clonotypes restricted by HLA-C were the ones dominating the ex vivo response.

TCRdb called the reads again in MiXCR, with one record for every CDR3 protein. The table shows about 830,000 distinct CDR3 sequences, with approximately 30% occurring only once. As for this clonotype: The target antigen is unknown.

The TCR was taken from a human donor in good health (CMV status not recorded). Some clones in this sample may be carry-over from other donors' samples. The material was cultured CD8+ T cells from PBMCs, obtained from culture after CMV antigen stimulation.

The CDR3 reads CASSPLGQPAGANVLTF. The CDR3 DNA sequence: TGTGCCAGCAGCCCCCTAGGACAGCCTGCTGGGGCCAACGTCCTGACTTTC. The rearrangement joins TRBV11-3 to TRBJ2-6, with D tentatively TRBD1 (6 bases). The CDR3 length is 17 residues. Germline assignment: CDR1 SGHNT and CDR2 YENEEA. V was clipped by 5 bases and J by 2 bases, with 16 bases between them.